This entry features one T cell receptor beta chain sequence. Antigen specificity is unknown. The PBMCs were taken from about 10 ml of fresh peripheral blood. The investigators amplified TCR beta CDR3 regions from RNA transcripts. Carried out on the TCR CDR3, a first-round RT-PCR used the HTBI primer set. TCRdb reprocessed the multiplex PCR reads with MiXCR, giving one entry per CDR3 protein. The sample carries 350,000 to 400,000 distinct CDR3 sequences, 15% recorded once. The V gene end was trimmed by 6 bases and the J gene end by 7 bases; junction bases not matched to a gene: 3. This CDR3 region has 12 residues. Germline CDR1 SGHRS, CDR2 YFSETQ. These data are taken from a study of T cells in Graves' hyperthyroidism and ophthalmopathy. Study-wide findings and caveats: Blood also carried most thyroid clonotypes expanded above 0.001.

The rearrangement uses TRBV5-1 and TRBJ2-1, with TRBD1 identical over 8 bases. Sequencing used blood. This clonotype was obtained from a woman aged 25 to 45 with Graves' hyperthyroidism. In DNA form, the CDR3 reads TGCGCCAGCACGGACAGGGAAAATGAGCAGTTCTTC. Residues: CASTDRENEQFF.